This T cell receptor beta chain was recovered during a study of Ad26.COV2.S vaccination and SARS-CoV-2 variants. This clone was seen just once. What it binds is not known. Study-level points and caveats: Reportedly, after vaccination the spike-specific CD8+ and CD4+ T cell responses displayed substantial breadth. With respect to non-spike TCR breadth, vaccine and placebo recipients were similar.

The data were produced by immunoSEQ multiplex PCR, yet TCRdb's version contains in-frame clones alone and is incomplete. Of approximately 150,000 clones listed, just over 85% were seen once; the top ten hold around 5%. This TCR derives from a human donor who had recovered from COVID-19. The input for sequencing was peripheral blood, taken after recovery from COVID-19.

The CDR3 here is CASSSELGLGTQYF. CDR3 bases: TGTGCCAGCAGTTCGGAGCTGGGCTTGGGGACCCAGTACTTC. The chain carries TRBV7-2 and TRBJ2-5, with no clear D. CDR3 length: 14 amino acids. Trimming pared 6 bases from V and 7 bases from J, leaving 18 bases between. Germline V gene sequence: CDR1 SGHTA, CDR2 FQGNSA.